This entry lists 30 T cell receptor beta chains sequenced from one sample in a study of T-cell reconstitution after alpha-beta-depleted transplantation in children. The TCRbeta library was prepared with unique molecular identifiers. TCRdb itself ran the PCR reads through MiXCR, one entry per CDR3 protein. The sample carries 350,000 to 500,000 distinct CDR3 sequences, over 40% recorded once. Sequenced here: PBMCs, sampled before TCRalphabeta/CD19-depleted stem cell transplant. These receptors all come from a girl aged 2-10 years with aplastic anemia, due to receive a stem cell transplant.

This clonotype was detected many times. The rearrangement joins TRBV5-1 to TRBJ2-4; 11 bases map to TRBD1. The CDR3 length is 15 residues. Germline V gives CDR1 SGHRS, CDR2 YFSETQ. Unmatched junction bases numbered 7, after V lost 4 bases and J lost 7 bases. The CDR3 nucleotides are TGCGCCAGCAGCGTGGAGGGGACAGGGGGGAACATTCAGTACTTC. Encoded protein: CASSVEGTGGNIQYF.

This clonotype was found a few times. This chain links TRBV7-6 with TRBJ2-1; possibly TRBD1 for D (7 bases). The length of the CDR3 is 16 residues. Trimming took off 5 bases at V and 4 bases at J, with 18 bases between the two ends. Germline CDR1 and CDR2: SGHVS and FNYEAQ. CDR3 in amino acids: CASSQGGGLPYNEQFF. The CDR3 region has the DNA TGTGCCAGCAGCCAGGGGGGCGGACTACCATACAATGAGCAGTTCTTC.

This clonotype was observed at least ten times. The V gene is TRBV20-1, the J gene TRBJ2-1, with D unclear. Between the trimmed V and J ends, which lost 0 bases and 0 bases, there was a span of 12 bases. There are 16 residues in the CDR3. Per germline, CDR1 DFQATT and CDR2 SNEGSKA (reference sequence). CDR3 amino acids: CSARDRRPSSYNEQFF. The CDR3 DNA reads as TGCAGTGCTAGAGATCGGCGGCCTAGCTCCTACAATGAGCAGTTCTTC.

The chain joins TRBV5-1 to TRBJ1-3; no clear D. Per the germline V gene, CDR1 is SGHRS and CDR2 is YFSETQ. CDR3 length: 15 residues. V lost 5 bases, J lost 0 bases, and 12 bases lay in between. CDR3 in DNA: TGCGCCAGCAGTCTAGCGGCGAACTCTGGAAACACCATATATTTT. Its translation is CASSLAANSGNTIYF.

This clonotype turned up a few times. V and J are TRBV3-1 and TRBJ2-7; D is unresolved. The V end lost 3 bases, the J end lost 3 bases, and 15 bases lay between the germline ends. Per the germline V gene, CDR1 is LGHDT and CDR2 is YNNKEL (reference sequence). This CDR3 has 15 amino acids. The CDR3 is CASSQGHGTGYEQYF. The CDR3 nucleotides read TGTGCCAGCAGCCAGGGCCACGGTACCGGCTACGAGCAGTACTTC.

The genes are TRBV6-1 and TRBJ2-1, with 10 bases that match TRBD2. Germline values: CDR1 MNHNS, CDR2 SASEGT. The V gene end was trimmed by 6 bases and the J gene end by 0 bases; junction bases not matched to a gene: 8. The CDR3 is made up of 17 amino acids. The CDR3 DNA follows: TGTGCCAGCAGCCTACTAGCGGGGTATAGCTCCTACAATGAGCAGTTCTTC. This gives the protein CASSLLAGYSSYNEQFF.

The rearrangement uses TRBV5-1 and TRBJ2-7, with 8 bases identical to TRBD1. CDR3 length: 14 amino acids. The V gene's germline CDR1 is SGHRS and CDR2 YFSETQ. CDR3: CAISPTGEVGEQYF. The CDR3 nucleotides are TGCGCTATCAGCCCGACAGGGGAGGTCGGCGAGCAGTACTTC.

The CDR3 is CASSPPGQRIDEQYF. The DNA of the CDR3 is TGTGCCAGCTCACCACCCGGACAGAGAATAGACGAGCAGTACTTC. V usage is TRBV18 and J usage is TRBJ2-7; possible D gene TRBD1, 6 bases. Trimming took 0 bases from V and 5 from J, leaving 14 bases between them. The V gene's germline CDR1 is KGHSH and CDR2 LQKENI. CDR3 size: 15 residues.

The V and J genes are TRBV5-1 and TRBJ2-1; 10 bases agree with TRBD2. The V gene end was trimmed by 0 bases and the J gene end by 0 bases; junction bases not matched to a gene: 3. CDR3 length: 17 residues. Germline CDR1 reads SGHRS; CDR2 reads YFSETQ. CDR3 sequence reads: CASSLDLAGDSYNEQFF. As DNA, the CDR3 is TGCGCCAGCAGCTTGGATCTAGCGGGGGACTCCTACAATGAGCAGTTCTTC.

The DNA for the CDR3 is TGTGCCAGCAGAGGATGGGGACAGGGGGCGGACGAGCAGTACTTC. Its translation: CASRGWGQGADEQYF. The V and J genes are TRBV11-2 and TRBJ2-7, with 12 bases matching TRBD1. The V gene's germline CDR1 is SGHAT and CDR2 FQNNGV. The CDR3 contains 15 residues. The V gene end was trimmed by 6 bases and the J gene end by 5 bases; junction bases not matched to a gene: 8. Looking up the rest from reference TRBV11-2 and TRBJ2-7 gives the full variable domain: EAGVAQSPRYKIIEKRQSVAFWCNPISGHATLYWYQQILGQGPKLLIQFQNNGVVDDSQLPKDRFSAERLKGVDSTLKIQPAKLEDSAVYLCASRGWGQGADEQYFGPGTRLTVT.

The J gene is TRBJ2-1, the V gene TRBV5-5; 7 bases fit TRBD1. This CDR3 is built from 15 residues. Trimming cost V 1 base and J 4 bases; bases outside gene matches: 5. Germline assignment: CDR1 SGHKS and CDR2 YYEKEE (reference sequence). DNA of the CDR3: TGTGCCAGCAGCTTGTTGGGACAGATTTACAATGAGCAGTTCTTC. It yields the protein CASSLLGQIYNEQFF. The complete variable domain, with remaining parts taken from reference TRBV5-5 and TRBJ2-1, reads DAGVTQSPTHLIKTRGQQVTLRCSPISGHKSVSWYQQVLGQGPQFIFQYYEKEERGRGNFPDRFSARQFPNYSSELNVNALLLGDSALYLCASSLLGQIYNEQFFGPGTRLTVL.

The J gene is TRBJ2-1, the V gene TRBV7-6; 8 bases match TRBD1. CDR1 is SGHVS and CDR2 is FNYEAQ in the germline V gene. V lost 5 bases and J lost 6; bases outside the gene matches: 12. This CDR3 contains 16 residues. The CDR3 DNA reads TGTGCCAGCAGCCCTCGGACAGGGTGGGTCTCCAATGAGCAGTTCTTC. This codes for CASSPRTGWVSNEQFF.

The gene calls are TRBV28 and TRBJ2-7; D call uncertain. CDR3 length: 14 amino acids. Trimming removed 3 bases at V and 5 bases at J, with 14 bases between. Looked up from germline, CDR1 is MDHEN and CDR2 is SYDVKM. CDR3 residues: CASSLFMVLHEQYF. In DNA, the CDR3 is TGTGCCAGCAGTTTGTTTATGGTGCTCCACGAGCAGTACTTC.

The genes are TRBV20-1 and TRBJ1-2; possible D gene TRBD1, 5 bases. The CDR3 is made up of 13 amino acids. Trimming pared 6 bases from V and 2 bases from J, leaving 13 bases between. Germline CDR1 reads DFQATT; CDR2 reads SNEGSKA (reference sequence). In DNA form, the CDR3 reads TGCAGTGCGCCCTGGACAAGGAACTATGGCTACACCTTC. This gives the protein CSAPWTRNYGYTF.

CDR3 nucleotide sequence: TGTGCCAGCAGCCCCGGGACAGGGGCTGGCACAGATACGCAGTATTTT. Its protein is CASSPGTGAGTDTQYF. This chain uses TRBV5-4 with TRBJ2-3; the match to TRBD1 covers 10 bases. Looked up from germline, CDR1 is SGHNT and CDR2 is YYREEE (reference sequence). The V gene end was trimmed by 4 bases and the J gene end by 1 base; junction bases not matched to a gene: 6. The CDR3 is made up of 16 amino acids.

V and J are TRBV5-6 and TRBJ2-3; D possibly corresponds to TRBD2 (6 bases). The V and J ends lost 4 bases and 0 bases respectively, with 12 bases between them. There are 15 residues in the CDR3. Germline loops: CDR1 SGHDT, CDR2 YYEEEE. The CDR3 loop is CASSLPGVSTDTQYF. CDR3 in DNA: TGTGCCAGCAGCCTGCCGGGGGTGAGCACAGATACGCAGTATTTT.

This CDR3 reads CASSPPGTSARKHQAFF. The CDR3 nucleotides are TGCGCCAGCAGCCCGCCTGGGACCTCCGCCCGAAAACATCAGGCTTTCTTT. This sequence joins TRBV5-1 and TRBJ1-1; perhaps TRBD1 as D (5 bases). CDR1 is SGHRS and CDR2 is YFSETQ in the germline V gene. The V gene lost 4 bases and the J gene lost 11 bases, with 30 bases spanning the gap. CDR3 length equals 17 residues. Looking up the rest from reference TRBV5-1 and TRBJ1-1 gives the full variable domain: KAGVTQTPRYLIKTRGQQVTLSCSPISGHRSVSWYQQTPGQGLQFLFEYFSETQRNKGNFPGRFSGRQFSNSRSEMNVSTLELGDSALYLCASSPPGTSARKHQAFFGQGTRLTVV.

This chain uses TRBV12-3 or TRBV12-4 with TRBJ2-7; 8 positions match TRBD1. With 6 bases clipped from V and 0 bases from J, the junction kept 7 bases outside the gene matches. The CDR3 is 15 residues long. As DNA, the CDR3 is TGTGCCAGCAGCCCCGCGGACAGGGCCTCCTACGAGCAGTACTTC. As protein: CASSPADRASYEQYF.

The CDR3 protein is CSAKHGSYEQYF. CDR3 bases: TGCAGCGCAAAGCACGGCTCCTACGAGCAGTACTTC. The V gene is TRBV29-1, the J gene TRBJ2-7; unclear D gene. This CDR3 contains 12 residues. The germline CDR1 and CDR2 sequences are SQVTM and ANQGSEA. The ends were cut back, 7 bases at V and 0 bases at J, with 10 bases in the middle.

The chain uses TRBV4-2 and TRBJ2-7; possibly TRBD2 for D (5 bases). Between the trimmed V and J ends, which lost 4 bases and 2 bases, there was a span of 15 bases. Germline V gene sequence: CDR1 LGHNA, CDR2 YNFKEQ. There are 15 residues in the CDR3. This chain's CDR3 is CASSPKAGRPYEQYF. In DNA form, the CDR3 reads TGTGCCAGCAGCCCCAAGGCGGGCCGCCCCTACGAGCAGTACTTC.

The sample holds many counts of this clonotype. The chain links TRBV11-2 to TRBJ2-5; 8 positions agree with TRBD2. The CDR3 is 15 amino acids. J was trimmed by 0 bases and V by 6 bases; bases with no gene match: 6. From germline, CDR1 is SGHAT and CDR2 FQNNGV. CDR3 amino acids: CASRPIAGYQETQYF. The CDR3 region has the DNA TGTGCCAGCAGACCAATAGCGGGGTACCAAGAGACCCAGTACTTC.

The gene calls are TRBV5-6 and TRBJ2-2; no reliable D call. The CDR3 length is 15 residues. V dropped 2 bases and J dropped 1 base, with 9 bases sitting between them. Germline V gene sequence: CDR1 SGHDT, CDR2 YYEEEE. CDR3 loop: CASSFLSGNTGELFF. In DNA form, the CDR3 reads TGTGCCAGCAGCTTCCTTTCAGGGAACACCGGGGAGCTGTTTTTT.

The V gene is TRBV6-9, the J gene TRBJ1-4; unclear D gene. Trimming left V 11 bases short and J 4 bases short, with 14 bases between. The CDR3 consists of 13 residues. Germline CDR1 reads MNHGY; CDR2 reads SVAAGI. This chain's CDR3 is CAFRTRVNEKLFF. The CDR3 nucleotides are TGTGCCTTCCGGACGAGAGTTAATGAAAAACTGTTTTTT.

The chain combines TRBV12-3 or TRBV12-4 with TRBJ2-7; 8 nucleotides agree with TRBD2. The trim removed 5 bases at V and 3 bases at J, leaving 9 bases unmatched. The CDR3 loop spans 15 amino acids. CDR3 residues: CASSPSGTRYYEQYF. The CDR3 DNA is TGTGCCAGCAGTCCCTCCGGGACTAGATACTACGAGCAGTACTTC.

The CDR3 loop reads CASSLSYLKRERGQPQHF. In nucleotides, the CDR3 is TGTGCCAGCAGCCTGTCCTACCTTAAAAGGGAACGAGGACAGCCCCAGCATTTT. V is TRBV7-6 and J is TRBJ1-5; D is uncertain. The germline gives CDR1 SGHVS, CDR2 FNYEAQ. V was clipped by 5 bases and J by 7 bases, with 27 bases between them. The CDR3 extends over 18 amino acids.

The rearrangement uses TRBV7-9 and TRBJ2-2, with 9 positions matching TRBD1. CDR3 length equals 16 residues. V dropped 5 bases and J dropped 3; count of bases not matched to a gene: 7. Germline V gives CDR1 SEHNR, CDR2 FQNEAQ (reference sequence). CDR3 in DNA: TGTGCCAGCAGCCCGGGACAGGGCTTTTACACCGGGGAGCTGTTTTTT. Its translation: CASSPGQGFYTGELFF.

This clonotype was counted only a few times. The CDR3 nucleotides read TGCAGTGCTAGAGAAAACTACGAGCAGTACTTC. Its protein product is CSARENYEQYF. The J gene is TRBJ2-7, the V gene TRBV20-1; D not resolved. V gave up 0 bases and J gave up 3 bases, with 3 bases separating them. The germline V gene encodes CDR1 DFQATT and CDR2 SNEGSKA (reference sequence). The CDR3 contains 11 residues.

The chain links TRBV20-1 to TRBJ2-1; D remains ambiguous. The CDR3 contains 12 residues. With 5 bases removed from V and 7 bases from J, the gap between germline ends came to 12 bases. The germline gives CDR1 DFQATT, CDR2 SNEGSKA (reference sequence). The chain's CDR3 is CSARPDRNEQFF. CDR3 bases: TGCAGTGCTCGGCCGGATAGGAATGAGCAGTTCTTC.

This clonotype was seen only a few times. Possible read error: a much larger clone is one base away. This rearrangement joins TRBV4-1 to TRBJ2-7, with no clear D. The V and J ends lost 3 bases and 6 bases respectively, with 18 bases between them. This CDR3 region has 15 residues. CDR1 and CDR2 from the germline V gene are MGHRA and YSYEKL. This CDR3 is CASSQGWSESCEQYF. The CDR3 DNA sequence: TGCGCCAGCAGCCAGGGATGGTCGGAGTCGTGCGAGCAGTACTTC.

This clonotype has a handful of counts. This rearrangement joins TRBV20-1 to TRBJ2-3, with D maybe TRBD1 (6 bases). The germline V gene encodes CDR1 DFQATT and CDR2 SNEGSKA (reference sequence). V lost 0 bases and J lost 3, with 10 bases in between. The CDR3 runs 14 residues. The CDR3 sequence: CSARDPTGTDTQYF. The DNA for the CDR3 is TGCAGTGCTAGAGACCCGACAGGTACAGATACGCAGTATTTT.